These T cell receptor beta chains were read from a single sample in a study of blood T cell repertoires in COVID-19. TCRdb keeps only in-frame clones here, not all; method: immunoSEQ multiplex PCR. The sample shows approximately 220,000 clones, about 88% of them seen only once. Material for sequencing was PBMCs or T cells enriched from blood (not recorded which). The receptors come from a woman aged 25 to 39 who had been exposed to COVID-19. Both conserved end residues are trimmed from each CDR3.

v_call: TRBV3-1/TRBV3-2
j_call: TRBJ2-1
cdr3_aa: ASSQGLAGGHEQF

v_call: TRBV6-1
j_call: TRBJ2-7
cdr3_aa: ASSESASGGAGASYEQY

v_call: TRBV19
j_call: TRBJ1-1
cdr3_aa: ASRGDRKSNTEAF

v_call: TRBV9
j_call: TRBJ1-3
cdr3_aa: ASSKSGNTIY

v_call: TRBV7-2
j_call: TRBJ1-3
cdr3_aa: ASSWGTGNTIY

v_call: TRBV6-5
j_call: TRBJ1-2
cdr3_aa: ASSRGRGYT

v_call: TRBV5-1
j_call: TRBJ2-7
cdr3_aa: ASSLFASGGASSSYEQY

v_call: TRBV2
j_call: TRBJ2-2
cdr3_aa: ASRDPAGTGELF

v_call: TRBV14
j_call: TRBJ1-1
cdr3_aa: ASSQGLEAF

v_call: TRBV4-1
j_call: TRBJ1-1
cdr3_aa: ASSQEYRTLNTEAF

v_call: TRBV5-5
j_call: TRBJ1-2
cdr3_aa: ASSLGQGGYGYT

v_call: TRBV11-2
j_call: TRBJ1-2
cdr3_aa: ASSLDRGGAGTNYGYT

v_call: TRBV9
j_call: TRBJ2-3
cdr3_aa: ASSVTDRSDTQY

v_call: TRBV19
j_call: TRBJ1-5
cdr3_aa: ASSRTGSANQPQH

v_call: TRBV5-4
j_call: TRBJ1-2
cdr3_aa: ASSLDGTIYGYT

v_call: TRBV6-5
j_call: TRBJ2-1
cdr3_aa: ASSYSAGERDNEQF

v_call: TRBV3-1/TRBV3-2
j_call: TRBJ2-2
cdr3_aa: ASSPSWRGTDTGELF

v_call: TRBV27
j_call: TRBJ2-7
cdr3_aa: ASSLDWQGSRYEQY

v_call: TRBV7-9
j_call: TRBJ1-1
cdr3_aa: ASSAGGMNTEAF

v_call: TRBV5-6
j_call: TRBJ1-3
cdr3_aa: ASSGGSSGNTIY